This T cell receptor beta chain is from a study of T cells after yellow fever vaccination. About the study: Fractions of limited cellularity were prepared by means of SMART-Seq v4 Ultra Low Input. Study-level findings and limits: Reappearance after the booster was observed for most primary-vaccination clones (about 96% CD4, roughly 90% CD8). Weaker, the secondary response had a peak occurring faster, on day 5 versus 15.

The study made its TCR cDNA through 5'RACE template switching. That step introduced a universal primer site along with UMIs. TCRdb used MiXCR to reprocess the 5' RACE reads, holding one entry per CDR3 protein. The sample records approximately 96,000 distinct CDR3 sequences, roughly 9% being singletons. The CDR3 is made up of 13 amino acids. V lost 6 bases and J lost 0, with 9 bases in between. The germline gives CDR1 SNHLY, CDR2 FYNNEI. Here the sequenced sample was CD8+ T cells not binding an NS4B(214-222) dextramer, sorted from PBMCs, taken around 15 days after the first yellow fever vaccination. The chain recombines TRBV2 with TRBJ2-7; tentative D call: TRBD1 (6 bases). The sequence derives from a man aged 18-30 years who received the YFV17D yellow fever vaccine. CDR3 bases: TGTGCCAGCAGAGGGGACACCTCCTACGAGCAGTACTTC. Translating gives CASRGDTSYEQYF.